This T cell receptor beta chain was captured by sequencing in a study of T-cell memory formation after mild COVID-19. Study outcomes and limitations: CD4+ clones that contracted lay mainly in CM and EM; CD8+ ones lay in EMRA. Unconfirmed was the SARS-CoV-2 specificity of second-wave clones that peaked on day 37.

TCRdb independently ran MiXCR on the 5' RACE reads; one entry per CDR3 protein. Among about 190,000 distinct CDR3 sequences, about a sixth were seen once, and the ten largest hold 2.4%. V lost 4 bases, J lost 6 bases, and 7 bases stayed unmatched. This CDR3 is 14 amino acids long. Germline loops: CDR1 DFQATT, CDR2 SNEGSKA (reference sequence). As concerns this clonotype: Its target is not known.

The V and J genes are TRBV20-1 and TRBJ2-5; TRBD2 matches 11 bases. The TCR originated in an adult woman who had mild COVID-19 (a few samples of this study predate the infection). Cell type and time point are not known. Source material: PBMCs or a T cell subset sorted from them (not recorded which). The CDR3: CSATVAGGLKTQYF. The CDR3 DNA follows: TGCAGTGCTACGGTAGCGGGGGGGTTAAAGACCCAGTACTTC.